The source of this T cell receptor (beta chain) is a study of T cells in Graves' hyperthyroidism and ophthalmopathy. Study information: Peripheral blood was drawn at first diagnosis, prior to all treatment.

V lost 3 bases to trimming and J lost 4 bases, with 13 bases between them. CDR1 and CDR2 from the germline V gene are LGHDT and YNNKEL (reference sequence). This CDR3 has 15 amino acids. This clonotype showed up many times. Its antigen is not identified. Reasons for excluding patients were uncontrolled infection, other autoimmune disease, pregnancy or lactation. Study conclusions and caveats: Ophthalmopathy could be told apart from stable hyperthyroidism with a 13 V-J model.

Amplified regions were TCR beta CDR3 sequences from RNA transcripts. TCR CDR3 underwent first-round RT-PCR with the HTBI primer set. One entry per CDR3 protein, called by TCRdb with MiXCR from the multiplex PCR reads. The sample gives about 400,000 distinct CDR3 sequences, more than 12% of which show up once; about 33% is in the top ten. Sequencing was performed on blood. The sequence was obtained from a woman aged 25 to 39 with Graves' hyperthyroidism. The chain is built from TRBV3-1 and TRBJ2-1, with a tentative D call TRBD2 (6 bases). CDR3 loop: CASSHSGSGYNEQFF. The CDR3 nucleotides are TGTGCCAGCAGCCACTCCGGGAGTGGGTACAATGAGCAGTTCTTC.